A selection of T cell receptor beta chains follows, all from one sample in a study of regulatory T cells in long-lasting Graves disease. MiXCR, applied by TCRdb to the multiplex PCR reads, yields one record per CDR3 protein. The sample lists approximately 380,000 distinct CDR3 sequences; around 20% were seen once. The sample was peripheral blood mononuclear cells (PBMCs), taken when the disease was refractory, from a patient treated with antithyroid drugs. The origin of the receptors is a female donor with Graves disease. Both conserved end residues are part of each CDR3. Fields, in order: clone size, J gene, V gene, CDR3 protein. Not every row has a clone size; where given, it reads once, few, many or a size class.

clone size: few
J gene: TRBJ2-5
V gene: TRBV19
CDR3 protein: CASSIGGGEETQYF

clone size: many
J gene: TRBJ2-7
V gene: TRBV12-3/TRBV12-4
CDR3 protein: CASTTGTYPGEQYF

clone size: -
J gene: TRBJ1-2
V gene: TRBV6-1
CDR3 protein: CASKLGEAHYGYTF

clone size: -
J gene: TRBJ1-2
V gene: TRBV28
CDR3 protein: CASGPTGRNNYGYTF

clone size: -
J gene: TRBJ2-7
V gene: TRBV4-1
CDR3 protein: CASSQGLGLLYEQYF

clone size: few
J gene: TRBJ2-5
V gene: TRBV20-1
CDR3 protein: CSARVTVGETQYF

clone size: many
J gene: TRBJ1-4
V gene: TRBV7-2
CDR3 protein: CASSLRPGTGKPNEKLFF

clone size: many
J gene: TRBJ2-7
V gene: TRBV7-9
CDR3 protein: CASSQLHEQYF

clone size: many
J gene: TRBJ2-5
V gene: TRBV6-2/TRBV6-3
CDR3 protein: CASSYSTQETQYF

clone size: -
J gene: TRBJ1-2
V gene: TRBV6-4
CDR3 protein: CASSPETGGNGYTF

clone size: many
J gene: TRBJ2-5
V gene: TRBV7-8
CDR3 protein: CASSFPEGQDKETQYF

clone size: -
J gene: TRBJ1-2
V gene: TRBV9
CDR3 protein: CASSPRQGGLTYGYTF

clone size: many
J gene: TRBJ2-5
V gene: TRBV28
CDR3 protein: CASSFGQGVQETQYF

clone size: -
J gene: TRBJ2-1
V gene: TRBV20-1
CDR3 protein: CSARGSGGYNEQFF

clone size: many
J gene: TRBJ2-7
V gene: TRBV20-1
CDR3 protein: CSARTGGPYEQYF

clone size: -
J gene: -
V gene: TRBV7-2
CDR3 protein: CASSGLAGGPNEQFF

clone size: -
J gene: TRBJ2-3
V gene: TRBV27
CDR3 protein: CASRSVGRRTQYF

clone size: few
J gene: TRBJ1-2
V gene: TRBV30
CDR3 protein: CAWSEGGRGYTF

clone size: -
J gene: TRBJ2-7
V gene: TRBV6-2/TRBV6-3
CDR3 protein: CASSYRQGGDEQYF

clone size: -
J gene: TRBJ2-1
V gene: TRBV24-1
CDR3 protein: CATSDPGAGAYNEQFF